Listed below are T cell receptor beta chains from one sample, sequenced in a study of cytomegalovirus exposure and HLA in healthy donors. This table comes from immunoSEQ multiplex PCR, and its TCRdb copy is limited to in-frame clones, with some not included. The sample table includes 100,000 to 150,000 clones. The sequencing sample was made of PBMCs. Receptors originate from a man under 40 in good health and CMV-seronegative. CDR3s include the opening cysteine and the closing phenylalanine or tryptophan. A D gene is named only where the DNA matches it firmly.

V gene: TRBV11-1; J gene: TRBJ2-7; D gene: TRBD2; CDR3 protein: CASSPKTSGTYEQYF
V gene: TRBV30; J gene: TRBJ2-7; D gene: .; CDR3 protein: CAWSEGSLGQSEQYF
V gene: TRBV6-6; J gene: TRBJ2-1; D gene: TRBD2; CDR3 protein: CASSYSGTSYNEQFF
V gene: TRBV7-9; J gene: TRBJ1-1; D gene: .; CDR3 protein: CASSQSSTGNTEAFF
V gene: TRBV1; J gene: TRBJ2-7; D gene: .; CDR3 protein: CTSSQTESYEQYF
V gene: TRBV19; J gene: TRBJ1-1; D gene: TRBD1; CDR3 protein: CASSIKVGQEAFF
V gene: TRBV10-2; J gene: TRBJ1-5; D gene: .; CDR3 protein: CASRGTGTSQPQHF
V gene: TRBV6-8; J gene: TRBJ1-1; D gene: .; CDR3 protein: CASSYTGTYMNTEAFF
V gene: TRBV9; J gene: TRBJ2-2; D gene: TRBD1; CDR3 protein: CASSAGTVQNTGELFF
V gene: TRBV6-5; J gene: TRBJ1-2; D gene: TRBD1; CDR3 protein: CASRPQTGDSYGYTF
V gene: TRBV2; J gene: TRBJ2-5; D gene: .; CDR3 protein: CASSVSVQETQYF
V gene: TRBV29-1; J gene: TRBJ2-3; D gene: TRBD2; CDR3 protein: CSVEGTRADTQYF
V gene: TRBV5-4; J gene: TRBJ2-2; D gene: TRBD2; CDR3 protein: CASTSGTSDTGELFF
V gene: TRBV10-3; J gene: TRBJ1-2; D gene: .; CDR3 protein: CASRADLSPNYGYTF
V gene: TRBV28; J gene: TRBJ2-7; D gene: .; CDR3 protein: CASTLSRGATYEQYF
V gene: TRBV4-1; J gene: TRBJ2-5; D gene: .; CDR3 protein: CASSQAGHFQETQYF
V gene: TRBV5-1; J gene: TRBJ2-7; D gene: TRBD1; CDR3 protein: CASSYGTADPYEQYF
V gene: TRBV28; J gene: TRBJ2-3; D gene: .; CDR3 protein: CASNSQVRGTDTQYF
V gene: TRBV5-5; J gene: TRBJ1-2; D gene: .; CDR3 protein: CASSLFLQGRSDGYTF
V gene: TRBV7-9; J gene: TRBJ2-4; D gene: TRBD2; CDR3 protein: CASSHGLASKNIQYF
V gene: TRBV5-6; J gene: TRBJ1-3; D gene: .; CDR3 protein: CASSLGQGRGNTIYF
V gene: TRBV4-2; J gene: TRBJ2-1; D gene: .; CDR3 protein: CASSLLFRDSQFF
V gene: TRBV7-9; J gene: TRBJ2-3; D gene: TRBD2; CDR3 protein: CASSGRDTDTQYF
V gene: TRBV7-9; J gene: TRBJ2-3; D gene: .; CDR3 protein: CASSFAGSTDTQYF
V gene: TRBV29-1; J gene: TRBJ2-7; D gene: TRBD1; CDR3 protein: CSAEQGYEQYF
V gene: TRBV20-1; J gene: TRBJ1-2; D gene: .; CDR3 protein: CSARSSYGYTF
V gene: TRBV6-5; J gene: TRBJ2-7; D gene: .; CDR3 protein: CASSYEGRGYEQYF
V gene: TRBV7-8; J gene: TRBJ1-2; D gene: .; CDR3 protein: CASSLAPSGNYGYTF
V gene: TRBV29-1; J gene: TRBJ2-6; D gene: TRBD2; CDR3 protein: CSVEDRVNGKRELGANVLTF
V gene: TRBV7-9; J gene: TRBJ1-2; D gene: .; CDR3 protein: CASLEGYGYTF
V gene: TRBV4-2; J gene: TRBJ2-1; D gene: TRBD2; CDR3 protein: CASSQVTSDYNEQFF
V gene: TRBV29-1; J gene: TRBJ2-1; D gene: .; CDR3 protein: CSARTTGEQFF
V gene: TRBV6-1; J gene: TRBJ2-7; D gene: .; CDR3 protein: CASSPPRGLEQYF
V gene: TRBV28; J gene: TRBJ1-2; D gene: .; CDR3 protein: CASSPTLFTPRGYTF
V gene: TRBV6-6; J gene: TRBJ2-7; D gene: TRBD1; CDR3 protein: CASSGGVGQGDYEQYF
V gene: TRBV7-9; J gene: TRBJ1-1; D gene: .; CDR3 protein: CASSHEAGNTEAFF
V gene: TRBV5-1; J gene: TRBJ1-1; D gene: .; CDR3 protein: CASSLEAGDTEAFF
V gene: TRBV11-2; J gene: TRBJ1-6; D gene: TRBD1; CDR3 protein: CASSLPGTALNSPLHF
V gene: TRBV4-1; J gene: TRBJ2-7; D gene: TRBD1; CDR3 protein: CASSQAPGTGSYEQYF
V gene: TRBV6-5; J gene: TRBJ1-1; D gene: .; CDR3 protein: CASQEGFEAFF
V gene: TRBV27; J gene: TRBJ2-3; D gene: TRBD2; CDR3 protein: CASSLTSGSIDTQYF
V gene: TRBV2; J gene: TRBJ2-1; D gene: .; CDR3 protein: CASSLGGEQFF
V gene: TRBV5-1; J gene: TRBJ2-7; D gene: TRBD1; CDR3 protein: CASSWYRGGGFEQYF
V gene: TRBV7-9; J gene: TRBJ2-2; D gene: .; CDR3 protein: CASSGTGSAGELFF
V gene: TRBV7-2; J gene: TRBJ1-1; D gene: .; CDR3 protein: CASSLNRERPNTEAFF
V gene: TRBV7-8; J gene: TRBJ2-1; D gene: .; CDR3 protein: CASSLQEGRSYNEQFF
V gene: TRBV5-6; J gene: TRBJ2-5; D gene: .; CDR3 protein: CASSNTGRGQYF
V gene: TRBV21-1; J gene: TRBJ2-3; D gene: .; CDR3 protein: CASSPKSGQGHSSTDTQYF
V gene: TRBV30; J gene: TRBJ2-7; D gene: TRBD1; CDR3 protein: CAWSDRGEQYF
V gene: TRBV19; J gene: TRBJ1-2; D gene: .; CDR3 protein: CASSISRYGYTF
V gene: TRBV7-9; J gene: TRBJ2-7; D gene: TRBD2; CDR3 protein: CASSTPGLAYEQYF
V gene: TRBV28; J gene: TRBJ1-1; D gene: .; CDR3 protein: CASSPMVRLEAFF
V gene: TRBV5-1; J gene: TRBJ2-7; D gene: .; CDR3 protein: CASSAQGYEQYF
V gene: TRBV7-9; J gene: TRBJ2-3; D gene: TRBD2; CDR3 protein: CASSLFLAGMDTQYF
V gene: TRBV7-2; J gene: TRBJ2-3; D gene: .; CDR3 protein: CASSLVGSSTDTQYF